The 25 T cell receptor beta chains given below trace back to one sample, sequenced in a study of blood T cell repertoires in COVID-19. Sequencing was performed with immunoSEQ multiplex PCR; in TCRdb, only in-frame clones are kept and a portion is missing. This table holds around 400,000 clones, over 75% found once. The sequenced sample was PBMCs or T cells enriched from blood (not recorded which). These receptors were taken from a woman under 30 who had been exposed to COVID-19.

This chain's CDR3 is CASSPPGTGGGYTF. DNA for the CDR3: TGTGCCAGCAGTCCGCCCGGGACAGGTGGTGGCTACACCTTC. This rearrangement joins TRBV28 to TRBJ1-2; 8 bases are shared with TRBD1. Germline CDR1 MDHEN, CDR2 SYDVKM. Unmatched junction bases numbered 9, after V lost 5 bases and J lost 7 bases. The CDR3 has 14 amino acids.

The rearrangement joins TRBV24-1 to TRBJ2-1; 8 nucleotides agree with TRBD1. V shed 7 bases and J 5 bases; nucleotides not matched to a gene: 6. The CDR3 is 14 residues long. Per germline, CDR1 KGHDR and CDR2 SFDVKD. CDR3 nucleotide sequence: TGTGCCACCAGAGGACAGGGCTGGGACAATGAGCAGTTCTTC. This sequence encodes CATRGQGWDNEQFF.

V is TRBV27 and J is TRBJ2-7; perhaps TRBD1 as D (5 bases). V dropped 2 bases and J dropped 5 bases, with 16 bases sitting between them. The CDR3 has 15 amino acids. Germline V gene sequence: CDR1 MNHEY, CDR2 SMNVEV (reference sequence). CDR3 nucleotide sequence: TGTGCCAGCAGTTTAGGGTCCTTTCAGGGCCACGAGCAGTACTTC. This sequence encodes CASSLGSFQGHEQYF.

The V and J genes are TRBV5-6 and TRBJ2-7; the D gene is possibly TRBD1 (5 bases). CDR3 size: 12 residues. CDR1 and CDR2 from the germline V gene are SGHDT and YYEEEE. With 4 bases removed from V and 6 bases from J, the gap between germline ends came to 11 bases. The CDR3 nucleotides are TGTGCCAGCAGCCTAGGGCAGGGCGAGCAGTACTTC. It codes for CASSLGQGEQYF.

Of note for this clone: Other DNA sequences in the sample encode the same CDR3. The chain carries TRBV9 and TRBJ1-2; 7 bases align to TRBD1. Germline V lookup: CDR1 SGDLS, CDR2 YYNGEE. This CDR3 has 14 residues. V lost 0 bases, J lost 2 bases, and 1 base stayed unmatched. CDR3 loop: CASSVGQGNYGYTF. The CDR3 DNA follows: TGTGCCAGCAGCGTAGGACAGGGCAACTATGGCTACACCTTC.

This clone has only one observation. The chain is built from TRBV24-1 and TRBJ2-3; 11 bases are shared with TRBD2. V lost 0 bases, J lost 4 bases, and 2 bases stayed unmatched. Per germline, CDR1 KGHDR and CDR2 SFDVKD. This CDR3 is built from 16 residues. The CDR3 sequence is CATSDLLAGGADTQYF. The CDR3 nucleotides read TGTGCCACCAGTGATTTGCTAGCGGGAGGCGCAGATACGCAGTATTTT.

This chain uses TRBV7-2 with TRBJ2-1; 10 bases map to TRBD2. Trimming removed 1 base from V and 9 bases from J; junction bases left unmatched: 9. Looked up from germline, CDR1 is SGHTA and CDR2 is FQGNSA. The CDR3 spans 16 residues. DNA of the CDR3: TGTGCCAGCAGCTTAGGGGCCAGCGGGGGGGCTGCTGAGCAGTTCTTC. This sequence encodes CASSLGASGGAAEQFF.

This clone came up a few times. The chain is built from TRBV30 and TRBJ2-7; 8 bases align to TRBD1. Losses at the gene ends were 5 bases for V and 4 bases for J; bases not matched to a gene: 10. There are 14 residues in the CDR3. CDR1 and CDR2 from the germline V gene are GTSNPN and SVGIG (reference sequence). The CDR3 DNA is TGTGCCTGGCGCTACAGGGGGGATTCGTACGAGCAGTACTTC. It yields the protein CAWRYRGDSYEQYF.

This chain joins TRBV6-5 and TRBJ1-2; D not certain. In germline, CDR1 is MNHEY, CDR2 SVGAGI. This CDR3 comprises 14 residues. Trimming took 0 bases from V and 2 from J, leaving 7 bases between them. In DNA form, the CDR3 reads TGTGCCAGCAGTTACTCGAAAGCAAACTATGGCTACACCTTC. It translates to CASSYSKANYGYTF.

The V gene is TRBV3-1 (or the pseudogene TRBV3-2), the J gene TRBJ2-1; 7 bases are a match to TRBD2. The CDR3 spans 18 residues. Germline values: CDR1 LGHDT, CDR2 YNNKEL (reference sequence). V lost 0 bases to trimming and J lost 3 bases; unmatched junction nucleotides: 11. The CDR3 coding sequence is TGTGCCAGCAGCCAAGATAAAACCGTAGCGGGTGTCTACAATGAGCAGTTCTTC. This codes for CASSQDKTVAGVYNEQFF.

The chain is built from TRBV20-1 and TRBJ1-1; D is undetermined. From germline, CDR1 is DFQATT and CDR2 SNEGSKA (reference sequence). The germline V and J ends were trimmed by 3 bases and 0 bases, with 17 bases remaining between them. CDR3 length equals 16 residues. The CDR3 bases are TGCAGTGCTAGTCGGCGGACTTCCACCCTGAACACTGAAGCTTTCTTT. This codes for CSASRRTSTLNTEAFF.

The rearrangement links TRBV20-1 to TRBJ2-5, with unresolved D. Trimming took off 3 bases at V and 2 bases at J, with 10 bases between the two ends. The CDR3 totals 13 residues. Germline CDR1 DFQATT, CDR2 SNEGSKA (reference sequence). The CDR3 here is CSASLAGQETQYF. As DNA, the CDR3 is TGCAGTGCTAGTTTAGCCGGACAAGAGACCCAGTACTTC.

The gene calls are TRBV7-9 and TRBJ2-7; 11 positions match TRBD2. The CDR3 has 18 residues. Germline V gene lookup returns CDR1 SEHNR and CDR2 FQNEAQ (reference sequence). The junction had 16 bases not matched to a gene; V was cut back by 6 bases and J by 3 bases. In nucleotides, the CDR3 is TGTGCCAGCAGGAAGGGTCTAGCGGGGGGCTCCGGTTACTACGAGCAGTACTTC. This encodes CASRKGLAGGSGYYEQYF.

The chain uses TRBV23-1 and TRBJ2-3; TRBD2 might be the D (6 bases). TRBV23-1 carries the ORF label, with uncertain function. Trimming stripped 6 bases from V and 7 bases from J, with 17 bases between. CDR3 length: 14 amino acids. Here the CDR3 reads CASSLGTGGYTQYF. The CDR3 DNA sequence: TGCGCCAGCAGCCTCGGGACTGGAGGATATACGCAGTATTTT.

The chain couples TRBV19 to TRBJ2-7, with TRBD2 matching 7 bases. This CDR3 region has 15 residues. With 2 bases clipped from V and 4 bases from J, the junction kept 8 bases outside the gene matches. Germline V CDR1 and CDR2: LNHDA, SQIVND (reference sequence). CDR3 sequence reads: CASSITSSGIYEQYF. CDR3 nucleotides: TGTGCCAGTAGTATAACATCTAGCGGAATATACGAGCAGTACTTC.

The rearrangement uses TRBV7-9 and TRBJ1-1, with D hard to call. The CDR3 runs 13 residues. Per germline, CDR1 SEHNR and CDR2 FQNEAQ (reference sequence). V was shortened by 1 base and J by 1 base, with 4 bases between the two germline ends. CDR3 region: CASSLVENTEAFF. The CDR3 bases are TGTGCCAGCAGCTTAGTAGAGAACACTGAAGCTTTCTTT.

The chain uses TRBV28 and TRBJ2-2; perhaps TRBD2 as D (5 bases). The CDR3 covers 16 residues. From germline, CDR1 is MDHEN and CDR2 SYDVKM. The germline V and J ends were trimmed by 5 bases and 4 bases, with 17 bases remaining between them. The CDR3 is CASSKVGIRGTGELFF. The CDR3 nucleotides read TGTGCCAGCAGTAAGGTCGGGATTCGTGGCACCGGGGAGCTGTTTTTT.

The rearrangement links TRBV10-1 to TRBJ1-2; D possibly corresponds to TRBD1 (6 bases). This CDR3 region has 16 residues. CDR1 WNHNN and CDR2 SYGVQD come from the germline V gene (reference sequence). Trimming took 8 bases from V and 2 from J, leaving 21 bases between them. In nucleotides, the CDR3 is TGCGCCAGCCCCCCACGTATGAAGGGGGGGAACTATGGCTACACCTTC. Its translation is CASPPRMKGGNYGYTF.

V is TRBV5-1 and J is TRBJ2-3; 8 bases agree with TRBD2. The CDR3 totals 17 residues. Germline V gene lookup returns CDR1 SGHRS and CDR2 YFSETQ. V shed 0 bases, J shed 4 bases, and the junction held 10 bases outside the gene matches. CDR3 amino acids: CASSLGLAGSMADTQYF. CDR3 DNA sequence: TGCGCCAGCAGCTTGGGTTTAGCGGGATCTATGGCAGATACGCAGTATTTT.

The chain couples TRBV9 to TRBJ1-5, with 7 nucleotides matching TRBD1. Germline-derived CDR1 and CDR2 are SGDLS and YYNGEE. The ends lost 3 bases at V and 4 bases at J; junction bases unmatched: 7. The CDR3 extends over 15 amino acids. In DNA, the CDR3 is TGTGCCAGCAGCGCTGCCGGGACAGTTAATCAGCCCCAGCATTTT. Protein sequence: CASSAAGTVNQPQHF.

The sample holds one count of this clone. This rearrangement joins TRBV24-1 to TRBJ2-7; D may be TRBD1 (6 bases). This CDR3 is built from 15 residues. The germline gives CDR1 KGHDR, CDR2 SFDVKD. Trimming pared 4 bases from V and 0 bases from J, leaving 12 bases between. CDR3 region: CATSDRTATSYEQYF. The CDR3 DNA reads TGTGCCACCAGTGACAGGACAGCCACCTCCTACGAGCAGTACTTC.

The chain recombines TRBV5-6 with TRBJ2-1, with 8 bases matching TRBD1. Germline values: CDR1 SGHDT, CDR2 YYEEEE. The junction had 5 bases not matched to a gene; V was cut back by 6 bases and J by 3 bases. The CDR3 has 14 residues. The CDR3: CASIWTGNYNEQFF. The DNA of the CDR3 is TGTGCCAGCATCTGGACAGGGAACTACAATGAGCAGTTCTTC.

V is TRBV7-9 and J is TRBJ2-3; 11 nucleotides line up with TRBD2. V dropped 3 bases and J dropped 4; count of bases not matched to a gene: 0. This CDR3 spans 14 amino acids. Germline V gene data show CDR1 as SEHNR and CDR2 as FQNEAQ (reference sequence). In DNA form, the CDR3 reads TGTGCCAGCAGCTTGGGACTAGCGGCAGATACGCAGTATTTT. It encodes CASSLGLAADTQYF.

This rearrangement joins TRBV29-1 to TRBJ2-7; D call uncertain. The germline V gene encodes CDR1 SQVTM and CDR2 ANQGSEA. The CDR3 sequence is 10 residues long. Trimming removed 7 bases at V and 5 bases at J, with 9 bases between. CDR3 sequence reads: CSGLEDEQYF. In DNA form, the CDR3 reads TGCAGCGGGCTTGAGGACGAGCAGTACTTC.

This clone has only a few counts. V gene TRBV3-1 (or the pseudogene TRBV3-2) combines with J gene TRBJ1-5; no firm D call. The V end lost 0 bases, the J end lost 1 base, and 16 bases lay between the germline ends. Germline CDR1 and CDR2: LGHDT and YNNKEL (reference sequence). This CDR3 has 18 amino acids. CDR3 sequence reads: CASSQDVLAGRSNQPQHF. CDR3 in DNA: TGTGCCAGCAGCCAAGATGTATTGGCAGGAAGAAGCAATCAGCCCCAGCATTTT.